The 11 T cell receptor beta chains listed next were all sequenced from one sample in a study of shared clonotypes between healthy human individuals. Naive-designated CD8 cells lacked CD45RO, were positively enriched for CCR7, and omitted terminally differentiated effector memory CD45RA+ cells. Clones were sequenced by immunoSEQ multiplex PCR, and TCRdb holds only the in-frame ones, with some missing. In the table there are around 2,000,000 clones, about 94% of which are singletons. The sample taken for sequencing was naive CD8+ T cells sorted from blood. These receptors were obtained from a man aged 18-30 years in good health.

This chain uses TRBV5-5 with TRBJ2-5; 8 bases are a match to TRBD1. Looked up from germline, CDR1 is SGHKS and CDR2 is YYEKEE (reference sequence). V lost 2 bases to trimming and J lost 5 bases; unmatched junction nucleotides: 8. This CDR3 is 15 amino acids long. The CDR3 coding sequence is TGTGCCAGCAGCTTAGGACAGGGAATAAGGGAGACCCAGTACTTC. Translating it yields CASSLGQGIRETQYF.

Details on this clone: Other DNA sequences in the same sample also yield this CDR3. V is TRBV5-6 and J is TRBJ2-7; D gene uncertain. The CDR3 is 13 amino acids. Germline loops: CDR1 SGHDT, CDR2 YYEEEE. V lost 0 bases, J lost 2 bases, and 6 bases lay in between. As DNA, the CDR3 is TGTGCCAGCAGCTTGGGAAGCGCCTACGAGCAGTACTTC. Protein sequence: CASSLGSAYEQYF.

V gene TRBV28 combines with J gene TRBJ2-7, with D perhaps TRBD1 (6 bases). Germline CDR1 and CDR2: MDHEN and SYDVKM. The CDR3 has 14 amino acids. Trimming shortened V by 4 bases and J by 5 bases, and 15 bases separated the two germline ends. This CDR3 is CASSWDTGNNEQYF. CDR3 DNA sequence: TGTGCCAGCAGTTGGGACACAGGGAACAACGAGCAGTACTTC.

This chain connects TRBV18 to TRBJ1-2, with TRBD1 as a possible D gene (5 bases). V was trimmed by 0 bases and J by 5 bases, leaving 10 bases between them. The CDR3 spans 14 residues. In germline, CDR1 is KGHSH, CDR2 LQKENI. The CDR3 loop reads CASSPPEQAYGYTF. Written as DNA, the CDR3 is TGTGCCAGCTCACCACCGGAACAGGCGTATGGCTACACCTTC.

The chain couples TRBV29-1 to TRBJ1-1, with D tentatively TRBD1 (6 bases). V gave up 2 bases and J gave up 6 bases, with 10 bases separating them. CDR1 and CDR2 from the germline V gene are SQVTM and ANQGSEA. The CDR3 spans 12 residues. Here the CDR3 reads CSVERDNPEAFF. CDR3 bases: TGCAGCGTTGAACGGGACAACCCTGAAGCTTTCTTT.

The chain joins TRBV28 to TRBJ2-7; 9 bases line up with TRBD1. The CDR3 is 18 amino acids. Looked up from germline, CDR1 is MDHEN and CDR2 is SYDVKM. Unmatched junction bases numbered 21, after V lost 8 bases and J lost 4 bases. This CDR3 is CASGSSGTGPGNLYEQYF. CDR3 DNA sequence: TGTGCCAGCGGATCCTCGGGGACAGGGCCAGGTAATTTGTACGAGCAGTACTTC. Combining the CDR3 with reference TRBV28 and TRBJ2-7 gives the whole variable domain DVKVTQSSRYLVKRTGEKVFLECVQDMDHENMFWYRQDPGLGLRLIYFSYDVKMKEKGDIPEGYSVSREKKERFSLILESASTNQTSMYLCASGSSGTGPGNLYEQYFGPGTRLTVT.

This clone was recorded a few times. J is TRBJ1-5 and V is TRBV4-1; D call uncertain. Germline V gives CDR1 MGHRA, CDR2 YSYEKL. The CDR3 extends over 14 amino acids. Trimming removed 4 bases at V and 7 bases at J, with 14 bases between. For the CDR3, the DNA is TGCGCCAGCAGCCCCGGATCAACGGGGCAGCCCCAGCATTTT. This translates into CASSPGSTGQPQHF.

The chain links TRBV7-2 to TRBJ2-3, with 8 bases aligning to TRBD2. The CDR3 is 16 amino acids. Germline values: CDR1 SGHTA, CDR2 FQGNSA. Trimming removed 2 bases from V and 4 bases from J; junction bases left unmatched: 8. Here the CDR3 reads CASSLPERESPDTQYF. The CDR3 coding sequence is TGTGCCAGCAGCTTACCGGAGCGGGAGAGCCCAGATACGCAGTATTTT.

The rearrangement joins TRBV5-4 to TRBJ1-2; 8 nucleotides align to TRBD1. The CDR3 runs to 11 residues. The V and J ends lost 5 bases and 9 bases, in that order; junction bases with no gene match: 3. CDR1 and CDR2 (germline): SGHNT, YYREEE (reference sequence). The CDR3 nucleotides are TGTGCCAGCAGAGACAGGGGTAGCTACACCTTC. It specifies CASRDRGSYTF.

The rearrangement links TRBV7-9 to TRBJ2-6, with unresolved D. Germline V lookup: CDR1 SEHNR, CDR2 FQNEAQ (reference sequence). V gave up 4 bases and J gave up 0 bases, with 7 bases separating them. CDR3 length equals 15 residues. This CDR3 reads CASSSSISGANVLTF. CDR3 in DNA: TGTGCCAGCAGCTCCTCAATCTCTGGGGCCAACGTCCTGACTTTC.

The genes are TRBV19 and TRBJ2-1; D possibly matches TRBD1 or TRBD2 (5 bases each). Trimming pared 6 bases from V and 6 bases from J, leaving 18 bases between. The length of the CDR3 is 15 residues. CDR1 and CDR2 (germline): LNHDA, SQIVND (reference sequence). The DNA for the CDR3 is TGTGCCAGTAGACCCCGGGCAGGGAGCCCCAATGAGCAGTTCTTC. It encodes CASRPRAGSPNEQFF. Full variable domain (remainder filled in from reference TRBV19 and TRBJ2-1): DGGITQSPKYLFRKEGQNVTLSCEQNLNHDAMYWYRQDPGQGLRLIYYSQIVNDFQKGDIAEGYSVSREKKESFPLTVTSAQKNPTAFYLCASRPRAGSPNEQFFGPGTRLTVL.